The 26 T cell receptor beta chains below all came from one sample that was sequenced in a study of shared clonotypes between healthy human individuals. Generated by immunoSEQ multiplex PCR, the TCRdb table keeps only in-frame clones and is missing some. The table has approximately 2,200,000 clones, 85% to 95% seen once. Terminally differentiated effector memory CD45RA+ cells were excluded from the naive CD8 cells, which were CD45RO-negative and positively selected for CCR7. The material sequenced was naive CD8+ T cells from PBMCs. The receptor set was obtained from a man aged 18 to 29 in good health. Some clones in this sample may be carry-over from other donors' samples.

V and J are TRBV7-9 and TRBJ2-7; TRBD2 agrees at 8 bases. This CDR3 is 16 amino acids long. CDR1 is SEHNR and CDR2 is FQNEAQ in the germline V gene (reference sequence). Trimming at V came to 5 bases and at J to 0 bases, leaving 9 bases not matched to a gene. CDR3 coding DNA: TGTGCCAGCAGCCCCTCGGGGGGGCGCTTCTCCTACGAGCAGTACTTC. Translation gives CASSPSGGRFSYEQYF. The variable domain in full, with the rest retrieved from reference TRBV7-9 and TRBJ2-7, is DTGVSQNPRHKITKRGQNVTFRCDPISEHNRLYWYRQTLGQGPEFLTYFQNEAQLEKSRLLSDRFSAERPKGSFSTLEIQRTEQGDSAMYLCASSPSGGRFSYEQYFGPGTRLTVT.

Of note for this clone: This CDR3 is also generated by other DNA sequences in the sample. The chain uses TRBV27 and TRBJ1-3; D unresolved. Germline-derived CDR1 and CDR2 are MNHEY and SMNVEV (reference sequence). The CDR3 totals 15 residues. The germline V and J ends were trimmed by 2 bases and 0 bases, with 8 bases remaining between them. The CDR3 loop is CASSLTQSSGNTIYF. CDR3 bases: TGTGCCAGCAGTTTAACGCAGTCCTCTGGAAACACCATATATTTT.

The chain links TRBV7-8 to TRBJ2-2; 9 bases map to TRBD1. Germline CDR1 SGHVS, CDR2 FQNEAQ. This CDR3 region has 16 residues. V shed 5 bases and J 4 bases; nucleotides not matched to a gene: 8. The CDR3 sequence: CASSRTGQGATGELFF. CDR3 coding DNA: TGTGCCAGCAGCAGAACGGGACAGGGAGCCACCGGGGAGCTGTTTTTT.

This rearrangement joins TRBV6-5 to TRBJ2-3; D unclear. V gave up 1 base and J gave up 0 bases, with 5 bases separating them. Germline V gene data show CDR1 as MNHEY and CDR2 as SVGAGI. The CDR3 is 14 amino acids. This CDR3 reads CASSYFPSTDTQYF. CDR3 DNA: TGTGCCAGCAGTTACTTCCCTAGCACAGATACGCAGTATTTT.

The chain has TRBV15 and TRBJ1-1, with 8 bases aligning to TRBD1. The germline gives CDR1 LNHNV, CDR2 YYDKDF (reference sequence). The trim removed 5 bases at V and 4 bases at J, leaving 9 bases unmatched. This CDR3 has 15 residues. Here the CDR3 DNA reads TGTGCCACCAGCCCCCGGACAGGGTGGGGCACTGAAGCTTTCTTT. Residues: CATSPRTGWGTEAFF. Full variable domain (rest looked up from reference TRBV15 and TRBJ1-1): DAMVIQNPRYQVTQFGKPVTLSCSQTLNHNVMYWYQQKSSQAPKLLFHYYDKDFNNEADTPDNFQSRRPNTSFCFLDIRSPGLGDTAMYLCATSPRTGWGTEAFFGQGTRLTVV.

Written as DNA, the CDR3 is TGTGCCAGCAGCCCTACCCACTACCCCTACAATGAGCAGTTCTTC. This gives the protein CASSPTHYPYNEQFF. V is TRBV6-5 and J is TRBJ2-1; no firm D call. The CDR3 sequence is 15 residues long. Trimming removed 6 bases from V and 2 bases from J, with 14 bases in between. Germline values: CDR1 MNHEY, CDR2 SVGAGI.

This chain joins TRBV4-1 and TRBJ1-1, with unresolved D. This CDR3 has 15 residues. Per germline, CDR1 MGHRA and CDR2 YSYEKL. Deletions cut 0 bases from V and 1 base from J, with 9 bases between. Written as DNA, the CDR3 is TGCGCCAGCAGCCAAGATAGGGCCGGGAACACTGAAGCTTTCTTT. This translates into CASSQDRAGNTEAFF.

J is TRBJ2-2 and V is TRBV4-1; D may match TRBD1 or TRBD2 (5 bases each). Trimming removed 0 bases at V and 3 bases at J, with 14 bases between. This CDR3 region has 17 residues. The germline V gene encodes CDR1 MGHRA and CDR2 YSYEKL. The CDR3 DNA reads TGCGCCAGCAGCCAAGAGACGCGGGTAGGGGACACCGGGGAGCTGTTTTTT. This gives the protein CASSQETRVGDTGELFF.

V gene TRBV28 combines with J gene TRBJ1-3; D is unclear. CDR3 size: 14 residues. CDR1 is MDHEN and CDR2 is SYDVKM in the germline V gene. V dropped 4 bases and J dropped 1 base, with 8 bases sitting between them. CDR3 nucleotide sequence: TGTGCCAGCAGTTCTATAGGGTCTGGAAACACCATATATTTT. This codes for CASSSIGSGNTIYF.

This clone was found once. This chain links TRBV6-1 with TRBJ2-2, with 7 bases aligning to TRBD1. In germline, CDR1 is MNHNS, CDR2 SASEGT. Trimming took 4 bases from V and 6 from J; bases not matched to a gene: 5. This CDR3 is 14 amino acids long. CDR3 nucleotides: TGTGCCAGCAGTGGTGGGACAGCGGCCGGGGAGCTGTTTTTT. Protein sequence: CASSGGTAAGELFF.

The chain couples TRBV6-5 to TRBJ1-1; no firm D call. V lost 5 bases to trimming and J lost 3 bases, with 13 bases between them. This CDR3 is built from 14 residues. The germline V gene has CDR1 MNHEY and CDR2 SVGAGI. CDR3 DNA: TGTGCCAGCAGTCCTCCGGACTTGTACACTGAAGCTTTCTTT. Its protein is CASSPPDLYTEAFF.

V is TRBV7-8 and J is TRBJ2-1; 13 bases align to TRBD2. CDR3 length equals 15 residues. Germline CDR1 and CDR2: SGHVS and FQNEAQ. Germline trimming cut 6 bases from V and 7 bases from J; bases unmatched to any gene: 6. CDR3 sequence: CASRRLAGGENEQFF. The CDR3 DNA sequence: TGTGCCAGCAGGCGACTAGCGGGAGGTGAAAATGAGCAGTTCTTC.

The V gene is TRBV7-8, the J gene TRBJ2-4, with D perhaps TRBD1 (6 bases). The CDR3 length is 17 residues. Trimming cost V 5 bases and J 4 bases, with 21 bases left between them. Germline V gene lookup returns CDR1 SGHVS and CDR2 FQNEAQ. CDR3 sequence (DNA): TGTGCCAGCAGCCACAGACAGGCCTTTTACCCAAAAAACATTCAGTACTTC. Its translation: CASSHRQAFYPKNIQYF.

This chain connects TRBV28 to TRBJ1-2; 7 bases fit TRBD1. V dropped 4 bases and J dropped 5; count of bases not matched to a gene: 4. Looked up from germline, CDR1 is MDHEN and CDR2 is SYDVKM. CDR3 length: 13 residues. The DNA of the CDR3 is TGTGCCAGCAGTTCTCCGGGACAGTATGGCTACACCTTC. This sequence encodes CASSSPGQYGYTF.

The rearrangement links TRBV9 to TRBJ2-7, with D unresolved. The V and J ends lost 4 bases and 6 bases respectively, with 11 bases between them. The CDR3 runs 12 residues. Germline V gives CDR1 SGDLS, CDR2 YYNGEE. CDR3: CASSRFPGEQYF. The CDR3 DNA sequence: TGTGCCAGCAGCCGGTTTCCAGGCGAGCAGTACTTC.

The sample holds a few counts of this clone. The CDR3 DNA reads as TGTGCCAGCAGACGGACGTCCCAGGGGGCTTTCTTT. It encodes CASRRTSQGAFF. The chain couples TRBV6-6 to TRBJ1-1, with a weak D call TRBD1 (6 bases). The germline V gene has CDR1 MNHNY and CDR2 SVGAGI (reference sequence). CDR3 length: 12 amino acids. V lost 6 bases and J lost 11, with 16 bases in between.

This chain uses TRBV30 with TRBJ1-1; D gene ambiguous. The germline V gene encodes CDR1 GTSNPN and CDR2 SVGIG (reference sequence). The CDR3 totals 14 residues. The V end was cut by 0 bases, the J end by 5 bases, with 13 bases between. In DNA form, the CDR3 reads TGTGCCTGGAGTGTAGGGTCCGAGTGGACTGAAGCTTTCTTT. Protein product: CAWSVGSEWTEAFF.

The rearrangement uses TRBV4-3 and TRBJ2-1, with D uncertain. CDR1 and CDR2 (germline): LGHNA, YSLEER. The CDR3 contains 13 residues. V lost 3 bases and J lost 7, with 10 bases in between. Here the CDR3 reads CASSHALGNEQFF. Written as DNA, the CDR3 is TGCGCCAGCAGCCACGCTCTAGGGAATGAGCAGTTCTTC.

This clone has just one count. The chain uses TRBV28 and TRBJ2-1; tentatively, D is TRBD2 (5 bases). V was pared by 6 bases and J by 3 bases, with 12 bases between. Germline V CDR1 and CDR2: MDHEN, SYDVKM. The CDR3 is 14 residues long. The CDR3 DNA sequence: TGTGCCAGCAGCTGGACCGGGGACTACAATGAGCAGTTCTTC. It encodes CASSWTGDYNEQFF. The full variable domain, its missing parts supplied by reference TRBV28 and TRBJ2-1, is DVKVTQSSRYLVKRTGEKVFLECVQDMDHENMFWYRQDPGLGLRLIYFSYDVKMKEKGDIPEGYSVSREKKERFSLILESASTNQTSMYLCASSWTGDYNEQFFGPGTRLTVL.

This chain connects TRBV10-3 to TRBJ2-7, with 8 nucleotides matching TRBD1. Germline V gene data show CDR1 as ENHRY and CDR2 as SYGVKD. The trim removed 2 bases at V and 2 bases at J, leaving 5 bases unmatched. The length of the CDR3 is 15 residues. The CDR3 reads CAISEPDRETYEQYF. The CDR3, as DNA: TGTGCCATCAGTGAGCCGGACAGGGAAACCTACGAGCAGTACTTC.

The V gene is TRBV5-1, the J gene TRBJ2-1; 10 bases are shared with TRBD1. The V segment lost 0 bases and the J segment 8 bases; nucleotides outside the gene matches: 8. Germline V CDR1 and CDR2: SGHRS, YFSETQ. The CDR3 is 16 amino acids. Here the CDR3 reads CASSLERDRGVDEQFF. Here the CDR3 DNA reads TGCGCCAGCAGCTTGGAGAGGGACAGGGGCGTGGATGAGCAGTTCTTC.

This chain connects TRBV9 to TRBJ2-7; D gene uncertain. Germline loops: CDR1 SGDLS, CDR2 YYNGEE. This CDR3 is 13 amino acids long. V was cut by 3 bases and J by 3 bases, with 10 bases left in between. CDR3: CASSAPPFYEQYF. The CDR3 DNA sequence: TGTGCCAGCAGCGCCCCTCCTTTCTACGAGCAGTACTTC.

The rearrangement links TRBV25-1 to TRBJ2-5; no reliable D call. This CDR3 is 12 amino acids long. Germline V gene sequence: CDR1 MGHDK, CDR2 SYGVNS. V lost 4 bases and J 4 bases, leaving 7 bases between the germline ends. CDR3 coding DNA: TGTGCCAGCAGTGCCCTTATAGAGACCCAGTACTTC. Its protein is CASSALIETQYF.

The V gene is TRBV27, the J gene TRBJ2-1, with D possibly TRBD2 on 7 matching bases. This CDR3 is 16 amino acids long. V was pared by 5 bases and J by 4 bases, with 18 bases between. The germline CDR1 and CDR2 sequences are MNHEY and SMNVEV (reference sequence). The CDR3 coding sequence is TGTGCCAGCAGTCCCAGCCGGGGGGCTATATACAATGAGCAGTTCTTC. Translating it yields CASSPSRGAIYNEQFF.

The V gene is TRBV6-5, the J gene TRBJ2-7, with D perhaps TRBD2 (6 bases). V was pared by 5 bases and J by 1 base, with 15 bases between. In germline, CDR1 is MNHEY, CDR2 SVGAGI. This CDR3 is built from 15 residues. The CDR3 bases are TGTGCCAGCAGTACCCGGGACTCCTCTTCCTACGAGCAGTACTTC. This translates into CASSTRDSSSYEQYF.

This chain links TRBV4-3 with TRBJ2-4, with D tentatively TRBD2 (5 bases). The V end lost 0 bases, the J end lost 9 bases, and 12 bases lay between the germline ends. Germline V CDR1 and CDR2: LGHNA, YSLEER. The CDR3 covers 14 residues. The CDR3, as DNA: TGCGCCAGCAGCCAAGAGGGAGTCGAAAGCATTCAGTACTTC. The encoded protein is CASSQEGVESIQYF.